The entry below describes one T cell receptor beta chain. Antigen unknown. Treatment noted: approximately 18 received Ad26.COV2.S at low or high dose, single or two shots; about 5 received placebo; per-sample allocation not given. The samples date from day 63 after the first vaccine or placebo injection. This entry comes from a study of Ad26.COV2.S vaccination and SARS-CoV-2 variants. At the level of the study: Donor got 5x10^10 or 1x10^11 viral particles of Ad26.COV2.S.

Data came from immunoSEQ multiplex PCR; TCRdb stores just in-frame clones and leaves some out. The sample yields a few hundred thousand clones, 83% seen once. Whole-study results and caveats: In vaccinated individuals, spike-specific CD8+ and CD4+ T cell responses reportedly displayed substantial breadth. Assessments of TCR breadth and depth may have underestimated the total T cell responses.

The sample was peripheral blood, taken in a trial of Ad26.COV2.S vaccine versus placebo. The clonotype originates from a person aged 18-60 years who received the Ad26.COV2.S COVID-19 vaccine or a placebo.

The CDR3 nucleotides are TGTGCCACCAGCAACAGGGCTGGAAACACCATATATTTT. It yields the protein CATSNRAGNTIYF. The chain links TRBV15 to TRBJ1-3, with TRBD1 as a possible D gene (6 bases). The CDR3 has 13 residues. V shed 4 bases and J shed 2 bases, with 6 bases lying between them. Germline-derived CDR1 and CDR2 are LNHNV and YYDKDF (reference sequence). The complete variable domain, with remaining parts taken from reference TRBV15 and TRBJ1-3, reads DAMVIQNPRYQVTQFGKPVTLSCSQTLNHNVMYWYQQKSSQAPKLLFHYYDKDFNNEADTPDNFQSRRPNTSFCFLDIRSPGLGDTAMYLCATSNRAGNTIYFGEGSWLTVV.